The present entry profiles one T cell receptor (beta chain) with its context. The data stem from a study of blood T cell repertoires in COVID-19. Across the whole study: There were acute and convalescent COVID-19 samples, and they came from the United States, Italy and Spain. T cells, B-cell-depleted T cells, or PBMCs supplied cDNA or gDNA.

This table comes from immunoSEQ multiplex PCR, and its TCRdb copy is limited to in-frame clones, with some not included. The table shows approximately 110,000 clones, with about 81% occurring only once. The germline CDR1 and CDR2 sequences are SEHNR and FQNEAQ (reference sequence). This CDR3 comprises 14 residues. Trimming cost V 3 bases and J 6 bases; bases outside gene matches: 5. This TCR derives from a man in his 70s with acute or convalescent COVID-19. Source material: peripheral blood. This chain connects TRBV7-9 to TRBJ2-1, with TRBD2 matching 7 bases. This CDR3 is CASSLALATNEQFF. The CDR3 nucleotides read TGTGCCAGCAGCTTGGCACTAGCGACCAATGAGCAGTTCTTC.